The table lists the clone carrying this T cell receptor (beta chain) with many counts. The germline V gene encodes CDR1 DFQATT and CDR2 SNEGSKA (reference sequence). The CDR3 totals 18 residues. The V end lost 3 bases, the J end lost 3 bases, and 24 bases lay between the germline ends. This sample is drawn from a study of T cells of healthy individuals. TCRdb passed the 5' RACE reads through MiXCR, listing each CDR3 protein once. The sample lists tens of thousands of distinct CDR3 sequences, roughly 16% seen once, with around 4.5% in the top ten. The rearrangement uses TRBV20-1 and TRBJ2-1; D could derive from TRBD1 or TRBD2 (6 bases each). This receptor was identified in a human donor in good health. Here the CDR3 reads CSASDNGGPKLLYNEQFF. As DNA, the CDR3 is TGCAGTGCTAGCGATAACGGGGGCCCGAAGCTGCTCTACAATGAGCAGTTCTTC.